A selection of T cell receptor beta chains follows, all from one sample in a study of blood T cells in healthy people across ages. TCRdb ran MiXCR on the 5' RACE reads and lists one entry per CDR3 protein. This repertoire shows 700,000 to 800,000 distinct CDR3 sequences, roughly 44% found once; its top ten account for roughly 20%. Sequencing input: blood. The receptors come from a woman aged 55-70 years in good health. The CDR3 runs from the conserved cysteine through the conserved F or W. The D gene is left open where the match is weak. Only some rows state a clone size, as once, few, many or a class for expanded clones.

TRBD1	-	TRBV7-2	TRBJ2-7	CASSSLRGYEQYF	TGTGCCAGCAGCTCTCTCAGGGGGTACGAGCAGTACTTC
TRBD2	-	TRBV29-1	TRBJ2-3	CSGAGLAGVDTQYF	TGCAGCGGGGCGGGACTAGCGGGGGTGGATACGCAGTATTTT
-	-	TRBV29-1	TRBJ1-2	CSVDKVGYGYTF	TGCAGCGTTGATAAGGTGGGCTATGGCTACACCTTC
-	few	TRBV20-1	TRBJ2-7	CSARVGHKQYF	TGCAGTGCTAGAGTAGGGCATAAGCAGTACTTC
TRBD1	-	TRBV12-3/TRBV12-4	TRBJ2-7	CASSSGQGTTYEQYF	TGTGCCAGCAGTTCAGGACAGGGGACGACCTACGAGCAGTACTTC
TRBD1	many	TRBV7-3	TRBJ2-5	CASSSGTGGQETQYF	TGTGCCAGCAGCTCCGGGACAGGGGGTCAAGAGACCCAGTACTTC
TRBD1	-	TRBV5-1	TRBJ1-5	CASSSSGTGNQPQHF	TGCGCCAGCAGCTCTTCCGGGACAGGCAATCAGCCCCAGCATTTT
-	-	TRBV4-2	TRBJ2-1	CASSQDGAGINEQFF	TGTGCCAGCAGCCAAGATGGGGCAGGGATAAATGAGCAGTTCTTC
-	-	TRBV5-5	TRBJ2-1	CASSIGLSTYNEQFF	TGTGCCAGCAGCATTGGACTTTCTACCTACAATGAGCAGTTCTTC
-	-	TRBV28	TRBJ2-7	CASRRDSYNEQYF	TGTGCCAGCAGGCGGGACTCCTACAATGAGCAGTACTTC
TRBD2	-	TRBV9	TRBJ2-5	CASSARREGETQYF	TGTGCCAGCAGCGCGCGAAGGGAGGGGGAGACCCAGTACTTC
-	few	TRBV6-2/TRBV6-3	TRBJ2-3	CASSYSGGGITDTQYF	TGTGCCAGCAGTTACTCGGGCGGGGGCATAACAGATACGCAGTATTTT
TRBD1	-	TRBV28	TRBJ1-1	CASSLGLGWDRFMNTEAFF	TGTGCCAGCAGTTTAGGCCTCGGGTGGGACAGGTTCATGAACACTGAAGCTTTCTTT
-	-	TRBV13	TRBJ2-7	CASSLRGNHFSYNEQYF	TGTGCCAGCAGCTTACGCGGGAATCACTTCTCCTACAATGAGCAGTACTTC
-	few	TRBV5-6	TRBJ2-5	CASSIVGRQETQYF	TGTGCCAGCAGCATCGTAGGTAGACAAGAGACCCAGTACTTC
TRBD2	-	TRBV20-1	TRBJ2-7	CSAPKPRGSVSYEQYF	TGCAGTGCACCAAAACCCCGCGGGAGTGTGTCCTACGAGCAGTACTTC
-	-	TRBV14	TRBJ1-2	CASSQAGVLYGYTF	TGTGCCAGCAGCCAAGCCGGGGTGCTCTATGGCTACACCTTC
TRBD1	-	TRBV9	TRBJ2-7	CASSVEQGFPYEQYF	TGTGCCAGCAGCGTAGAACAGGGGTTTCCCTACGAGCAGTACTTC
-	few	TRBV28	TRBJ1-2	CASRKLNYGYTF	TGTGCCAGCAGGAAATTGAACTATGGCTACACCTTC
-	-	TRBV5-6	TRBJ2-5	CASSLGRETRYF	TGTGCCAGCAGCTTGGGTCGGGAGACCCGGTACTTC
-	-	TRBV29-1	TRBJ2-1	CSVEDRGSSYNEQFF	TGCAGCGTTGAAGATCGTGGGAGCTCCTACAATGAGCAGTTCTTC
TRBD2	-	TRBV6-1	TRBJ2-3	CASNVASGSTDTQYF	TGTGCCAGCAACGTGGCTAGCGGTAGCACAGATACGCAGTATTTT
TRBD1	-	TRBV5-1	TRBJ2-1	CVSSLDPDRGRYNEQFF	TGCGTCAGCAGCTTGGACCCGGACAGGGGCAGGTATAATGAGCAGTTCTTC
-	-	TRBV30	TRBJ1-3	CAWRGLEGPGNTIYF	TGTGCCTGGAGGGGTCTTGAGGGCCCTGGAAACACCATATATTTT
-	many	TRBV20-1	TRBJ2-1	CSASSLGEQFF	TGCAGTGCTAGCTCTCTCGGTGAGCAGTTCTTC
TRBD1	-	TRBV7-9	TRBJ2-7	CASSPGQGIREQYF	TGTGCCAGCAGCCCGGGACAGGGGATCCGGGAGCAGTACTTC
-	few	TRBV7-9	TRBJ2-1	CASSSTVEQFF	TGTGCCAGCAGCTCGACTGTCGAGCAGTTCTTC
-	-	TRBV29-1	TRBJ1-4	CSIREEDEKLFF	TGCAGTATACGGGAAGAGGATGAAAAACTGTTTTTT
-	-	TRBV6-2/TRBV6-3	TRBJ2-6	CASSYSGQDAFSGANVLTF	TGTGCCAGCAGTTATTCCGGCCAGGATGCATTCTCTGGGGCCAACGTCCTGACTTTC
-	-	TRBV20-1	TRBJ2-3	CSASIAIEGDTQYF	TGCAGTGCTAGTATCGCCATAGAAGGAGATACGCAGTATTTT
TRBD1	few	TRBV2	TRBJ2-7	CASSELGQGIYEQYF	TGTGCCAGCAGTGAACTGGGACAGGGGATCTACGAGCAGTACTTC
TRBD1	-	TRBV20-1	TRBJ2-7	CSAIVFDRGYEQYF	TGCAGTGCTATTGTATTCGACAGGGGCTACGAGCAGTACTTC
TRBD1	few	TRBV3-1	TRBJ2-3	CASSQAWTGITDTQYF	TGTGCCAGCAGCCAAGCATGGACAGGGATCACAGATACGCAGTATTTT
-	few	TRBV27	TRBJ2-1	CASSFRGNEQFF	TGTGCCAGCAGTTTTCGCGGGAATGAGCAGTTCTTC
TRBD2	-	TRBV11-2	TRBJ2-5	CASISGTSGGQETQYF	TGTGCCAGCATTTCCGGGACTAGCGGGGGCCAAGAGACCCAGTACTTC
-	few	TRBV20-1	TRBJ2-5	CSARMGGGWGPQETQYF	TGCAGTGCTAGAATGGGTGGTGGTTGGGGCCCTCAAGAGACCCAGTACTTC
TRBD1	few	TRBV20-1	TRBJ2-5	CSAVAGQGSQTQYF	TGCAGTGCTGTTGCGGGACAGGGGTCCCAGACCCAGTACTTC
TRBD2	few	TRBV7-9	TRBJ2-5	CASSSRTSGEETQYF	TGTGCCAGCAGCTCCAGGACTAGCGGGGAAGAGACCCAGTACTTC
TRBD2	-	TRBV12-5	TRBJ2-1	CASGLVITSGRGYNEQFF	TGTGCTAGTGGTTTGGTAATTACTAGCGGGAGGGGCTACAATGAGCAGTTCTTC
-	-	TRBV6-6	TRBJ2-7	CASTSDIAYEQYF	TGTGCCAGTACCTCGGACATAGCCTACGAGCAGTACTTC
-	-	TRBV24-1	TRBJ2-7	CATRAQGSNEQYF	TGTGCCACCAGAGCACAGGGTTCGAACGAGCAGTACTTC
TRBD2	-	TRBV4-3	TRBJ2-1	CASSRSPSGGANEQFF	TGCGCCAGCAGCCGATCCCCTAGCGGGGGGGCCAATGAGCAGTTCTTC
TRBD1	-	TRBV20-1	TRBJ1-5	CSAREWGTGGYNQLQHF	TGCAGTGCTAGAGAGTGGGGTACAGGGGGATACAATCAGCTCCAGCATTTT
-	-	TRBV28	TRBJ1-1	CASSSVPSGTEAFF	TGTGCCAGCAGTTCTGTCCCCAGTGGCACTGAAGCTTTCTTT
-	-	TRBV20-1	TRBJ2-5	CSSARVGQQETQYF	TGCAGTTCAGCTAGGGTTGGGCAACAAGAGACCCAGTACTTC
TRBD1	few	TRBV29-1	TRBJ2-3	CSVGVGQVDPDTQYF	TGCAGCGTTGGTGTAGGACAGGTAGACCCAGATACGCAGTATTTT
TRBD1	-	TRBV9	TRBJ1-1	CASSLTGVDTEAFF	TGTGCCAGCAGCTTAACAGGGGTCGACACTGAAGCTTTCTTT
TRBD1	few	TRBV7-3	TRBJ2-7	CASSPNPGTGPYEQYF	TGTGCCAGCAGCCCCAATCCCGGGACAGGTCCCTACGAGCAGTACTTC
-	-	TRBV27	TRBJ1-4	CASSTSWGEKLFF	TGTGCCAGCTCTACTTCCTGGGGTGAAAAACTGTTTTTT
-	once	TRBV7-9	TRBJ2-2	CASSVTGSTGELFF	TGTGCCAGCAGCGTCACAGGGAGCACCGGGGAGCTGTTTTTT
TRBD2	many	TRBV10-3	TRBJ2-3	CAISGPGGEDTQYF	TGTGCCATCAGTGGACCGGGGGGTGAAGATACGCAGTATTTT
-	-	TRBV29-1	TRBJ2-6	CSVARDTDSGANVLTF	TGCAGCGTTGCGCGGGACACCGACTCTGGGGCCAACGTCCTGACTTTC
TRBD1	-	TRBV7-9	TRBJ2-7	CASSATGAGEQYF	TGTGCCAGCAGCGCAACAGGGGCCGGCGAGCAGTACTTC